This T cell receptor (beta chain) was profiled in a study of tissue T cells after allogeneic stem cell transplantation. A note on this clone: Mouse names are used for the genes. The CDR3 goes on 1 residue after the read ends, and that part is filled in from the germline J gene.

The method was immunoSEQ multiplex PCR; TCRdb's version includes in-frame clones alone and lacks a portion of them. This table holds about 48,000 clones, 73% found once. The CDR3 length is 15 residues. CDR1 is KGHTA, CDR2 FQNQQP, per germline. The sequence came from a pool of C57BL/6 mice in good health. Sequencing input: sorted cells pooled from one or two spleens. V gene TRBV23 combines with J gene TRBJ2-1; the listed D gene, TRBD1, was not tested against the DNA. CDR3 loop: CSSSQPDRNYAEQFF. The sequenced CDR3 bases are TGCTCCAGCAGTCAACCGGACAGAAACTATGCTGAGCAGTTC.